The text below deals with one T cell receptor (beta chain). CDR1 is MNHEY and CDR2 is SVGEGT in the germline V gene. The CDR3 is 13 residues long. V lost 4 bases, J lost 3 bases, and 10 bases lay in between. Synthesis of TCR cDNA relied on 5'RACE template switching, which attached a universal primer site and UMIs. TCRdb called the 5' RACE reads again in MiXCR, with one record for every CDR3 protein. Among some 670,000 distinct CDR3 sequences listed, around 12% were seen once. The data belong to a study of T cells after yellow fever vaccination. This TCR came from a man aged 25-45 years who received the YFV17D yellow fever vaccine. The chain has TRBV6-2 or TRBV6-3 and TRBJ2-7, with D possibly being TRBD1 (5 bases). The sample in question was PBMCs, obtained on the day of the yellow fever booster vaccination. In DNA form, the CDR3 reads TGTGCCAGCAGTTGGGGCATCTACTACGAGCAGTACTTC. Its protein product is CASSWGIYYEQYF.